This passage covers 11 T cell receptor beta chains from one sample sequenced in a study of shared clonotypes between healthy human individuals. Sequencing used immunoSEQ multiplex PCR; TCRdb keeps in-frame clones, though not all of them. This sample has about 2.4 million clones; approximately 94% occur once, and the top ten carry 0.36%. Material: naive CD4+ T cells from PBMCs. Regarding subset: CD45RA+ positively selected. These receptors were taken from a man younger than 30 in good health. Some clones in this sample may be carry-over from other donors' samples.

This sequence joins TRBV5-1 and TRBJ2-2, with D perhaps matching TRBD1 (6 bases). This CDR3 has 14 residues. V was trimmed by 3 bases and J by 3 bases, leaving 9 bases between them. Germline CDR1 and CDR2: SGHRS and YFSETQ. DNA of the CDR3: TGCGCCAGCAGCTCCTGGACAGACACCGGGGAGCTGTTTTTT. Translated: CASSSWTDTGELFF.

The rearrangement uses TRBV5-1 and TRBJ2-1; TRBD2 matches 9 bases. V lost 0 bases and J lost 10; bases outside the gene matches: 8. CDR3 length: 15 amino acids. Germline lookup yields CDR1 SGHRS and CDR2 YFSETQ. The CDR3 is CASSLVAGGDREQFF. The CDR3 DNA sequence: TGCGCCAGCAGCTTGGTGGCGGGAGGGGACCGGGAGCAGTTCTTC.

This clone was picked up one time. This chain connects TRBV30 to TRBJ2-7; weak D call: TRBD1 (6 bases). Between the trimmed V and J ends, which lost 2 bases and 6 bases, there was a span of 14 bases. The CDR3 extends over 13 amino acids. CDR1 GTSNPN and CDR2 SVGIG come from the germline V gene (reference sequence). In DNA, the CDR3 is TGTGCCTGGAGTCGGGCGACAGGTAGCGAGCAGTACTTC. Translation: CAWSRATGSEQYF.

This chain joins TRBV5-1 and TRBJ2-3; D may be TRBD1 (6 bases). V gave up 2 bases and J gave up 6 bases, with 22 bases separating them. This CDR3 spans 17 amino acids. The germline CDR1 and CDR2 sequences are SGHRS and YFSETQ. The CDR3 nucleotides read TGCGCCAGCAGCTTCCAGACAGGCGCCCGTTTCTCGGATACGCAGTATTTT. This codes for CASSFQTGARFSDTQYF.

The chain combines TRBV7-6 with TRBJ2-3; TRBD2 aligns across 7 bases. The CDR3 has 15 amino acids. From germline, CDR1 is SGHVS and CDR2 FNYEAQ. Germline trimming cut 3 bases from V and 5 bases from J; bases unmatched to any gene: 8. CDR3 sequence (DNA): TGTGCCAGCAGCTTCTTAGCGGGCGGCCTAGATACGCAGTATTTT. Translated, it gives CASSFLAGGLDTQYF.

This chain's CDR3 is CASSPGGQESYEQYF. The CDR3 nucleotides are TGTGCCAGCTCACCGGGTGGACAGGAGTCCTACGAGCAGTACTTC. The chain joins TRBV18 to TRBJ2-7; TRBD1 agrees at 7 bases. The CDR3 covers 15 residues. Trimming cost V 3 bases and J 1 base; bases outside gene matches: 6. Germline CDR1 KGHSH, CDR2 LQKENI.

The chain links TRBV2 to TRBJ1-2, with unresolved D. This CDR3 has 12 residues. CDR1 is SNHLY, CDR2 FYNNEI, per germline. V lost 7 bases to trimming and J lost 8 bases, with 14 bases between them. For the CDR3, the DNA is TGTGCCAGCATTAGAGGGCAGGACGGCTACACCTTC. This gives the protein CASIRGQDGYTF. The whole variable domain, filled in from reference TRBV2 and TRBJ1-2, reads EPEVTQTPSHQVTQMGQEVILRCVPISNHLYFYWYRQILGQKVEFLVSFYNNEISEKSEIFDDQFSVERPDGSNFTLKIRSTKLEDSAMYFCASIRGQDGYTFGSGTRLTVV.

The chain links TRBV7-3 to TRBJ2-5; no clear D. Germline loops: CDR1 SGHTA, CDR2 FQGTGA. The CDR3 is 12 residues long. V lost 2 bases, J lost 1 base, and 2 bases lay in between. CDR3 DNA: TGTGCCAGCAGCTTAGGCCAAGAGACCCAGTACTTC. Protein product: CASSLGQETQYF.

This clone was recorded a few times. The gene calls are TRBV4-1 and TRBJ1-5; tentatively, D is TRBD1 (6 bases). Trimming took off 3 bases at V and 0 bases at J, with 12 bases between the two ends. Per the germline V gene, CDR1 is MGHRA and CDR2 is YSYEKL. This CDR3 spans 16 amino acids. The DNA of the CDR3 is TGCGCCAGCAGCCATTTACAGGGATTTAGCAATCAGCCCCAGCATTTT. Protein sequence: CASSHLQGFSNQPQHF.

Concerning this clone: Other DNA sequences in this sample translate to the same CDR3. Here the CDR3 reads CASSRTSGDTGELFF. CDR3 DNA: TGTGCCAGCAGCCGGACTAGCGGGGACACCGGGGAGCTGTTTTTT. The chain is built from TRBV5-4 and TRBJ2-2; 12 nucleotides agree with TRBD2. The CDR3 totals 15 residues. V shed 4 bases, J shed 3 bases, and the junction held 1 base outside the gene matches. Germline CDR1 is SGHNT and CDR2 is YYREEE (reference sequence).

The chain carries TRBV28 and TRBJ2-1; D is ambiguous. Germline CDR1 and CDR2: MDHEN and SYDVKM. The CDR3 runs to 17 residues. V was clipped by 5 bases and J by 3 bases, with 20 bases between them. The CDR3 bases are TGTGCCAGCAGTAGCCTGGCGGCCAACAAGGACTACAATGAGCAGTTCTTC. Amino acids: CASSSLAANKDYNEQFF.